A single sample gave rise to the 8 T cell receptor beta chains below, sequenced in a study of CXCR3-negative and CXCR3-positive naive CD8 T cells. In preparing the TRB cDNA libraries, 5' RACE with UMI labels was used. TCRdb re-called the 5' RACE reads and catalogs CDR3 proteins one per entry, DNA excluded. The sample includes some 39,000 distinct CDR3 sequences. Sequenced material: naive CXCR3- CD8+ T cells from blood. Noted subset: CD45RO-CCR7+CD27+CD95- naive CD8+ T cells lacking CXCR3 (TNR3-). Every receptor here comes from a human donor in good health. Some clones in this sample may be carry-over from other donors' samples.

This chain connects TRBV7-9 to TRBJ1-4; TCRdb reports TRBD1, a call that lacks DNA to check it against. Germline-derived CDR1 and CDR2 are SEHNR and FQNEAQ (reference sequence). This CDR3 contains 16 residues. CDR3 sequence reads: CASSLAHRVANEKLFF.

The CDR3 protein is CSARTLQETQYF. The chain links TRBV20-1 to TRBJ2-5. This CDR3 region has 12 residues. Germline-derived CDR1 and CDR2 are DFQATT and SNEGSKA (reference sequence).

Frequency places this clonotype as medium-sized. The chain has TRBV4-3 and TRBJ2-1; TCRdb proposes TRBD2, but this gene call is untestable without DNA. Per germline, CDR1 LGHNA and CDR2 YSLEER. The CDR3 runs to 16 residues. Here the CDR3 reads CASSQDHGLAGNEQFF.

Here the CDR3 reads CASSLHPRAGEDTGELFF. The rearrangement uses TRBV5-1 and TRBJ2-2; TCRdb's D call of TRBD2 is untestable without DNA. The CDR3 loop spans 18 amino acids. CDR1 and CDR2 (germline): SGHRS, YFSETQ.

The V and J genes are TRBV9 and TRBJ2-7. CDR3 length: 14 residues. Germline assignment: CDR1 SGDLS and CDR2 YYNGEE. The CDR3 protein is CASSVGQASYEQYF.

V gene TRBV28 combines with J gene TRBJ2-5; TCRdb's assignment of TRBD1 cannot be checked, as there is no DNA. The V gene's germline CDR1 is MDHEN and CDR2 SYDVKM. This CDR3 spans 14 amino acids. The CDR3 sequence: CASTYRGGWETQYF.

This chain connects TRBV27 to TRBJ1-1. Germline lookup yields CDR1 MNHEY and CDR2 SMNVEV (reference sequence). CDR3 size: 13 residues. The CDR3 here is CASSSDRNTEAFF.

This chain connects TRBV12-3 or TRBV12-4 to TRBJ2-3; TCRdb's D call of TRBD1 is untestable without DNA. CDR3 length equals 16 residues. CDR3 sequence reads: CASRPPADASTDTQYF.